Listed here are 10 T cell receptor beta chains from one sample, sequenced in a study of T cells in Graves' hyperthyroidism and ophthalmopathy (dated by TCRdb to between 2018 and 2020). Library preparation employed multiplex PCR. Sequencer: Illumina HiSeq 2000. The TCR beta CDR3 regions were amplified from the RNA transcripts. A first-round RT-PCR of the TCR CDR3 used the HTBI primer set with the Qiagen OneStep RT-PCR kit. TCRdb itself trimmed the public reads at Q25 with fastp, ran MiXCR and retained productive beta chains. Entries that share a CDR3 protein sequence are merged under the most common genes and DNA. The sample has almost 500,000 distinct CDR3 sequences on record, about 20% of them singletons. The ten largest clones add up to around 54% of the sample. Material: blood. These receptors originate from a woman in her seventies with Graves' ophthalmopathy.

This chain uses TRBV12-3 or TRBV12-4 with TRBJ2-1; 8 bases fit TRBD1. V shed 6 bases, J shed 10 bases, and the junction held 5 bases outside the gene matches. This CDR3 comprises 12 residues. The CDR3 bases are TGTGCCAGCAGCATACAGGGGGTCGAGCAGTTCTTC. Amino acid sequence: CASSIQGVEQFF.

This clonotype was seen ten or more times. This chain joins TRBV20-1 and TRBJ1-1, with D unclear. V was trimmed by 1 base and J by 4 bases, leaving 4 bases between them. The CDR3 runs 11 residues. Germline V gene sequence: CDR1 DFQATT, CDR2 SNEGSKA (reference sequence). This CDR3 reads CSARGPTEAFF. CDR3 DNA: TGCAGTGCTAGAGGTCCCACTGAAGCTTTCTTT.

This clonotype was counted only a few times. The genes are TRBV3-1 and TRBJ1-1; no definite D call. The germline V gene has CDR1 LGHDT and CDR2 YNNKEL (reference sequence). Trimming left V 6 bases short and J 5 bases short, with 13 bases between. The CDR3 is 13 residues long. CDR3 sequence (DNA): TGTGCCAGCAGTCCGATAAGAAATACTGAAGCTTTCTTT. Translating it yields CASSPIRNTEAFF.

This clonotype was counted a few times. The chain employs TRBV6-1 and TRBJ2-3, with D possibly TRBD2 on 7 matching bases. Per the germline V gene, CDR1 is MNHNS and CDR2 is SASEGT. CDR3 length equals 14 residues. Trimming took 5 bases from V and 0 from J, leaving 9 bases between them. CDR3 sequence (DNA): TGTGCCAGCAGTTGGGGGGGCAGCACAGATACGCAGTATTTT. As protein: CASSWGGSTDTQYF.

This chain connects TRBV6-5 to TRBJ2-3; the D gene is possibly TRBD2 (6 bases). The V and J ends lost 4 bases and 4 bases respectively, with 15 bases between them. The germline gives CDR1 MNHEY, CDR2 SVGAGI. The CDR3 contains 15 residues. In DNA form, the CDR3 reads TGTGCCAGCAGTTTGGGAGCGGGCCGCGCAGATACGCAGTATTTT. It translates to CASSLGAGRADTQYF.

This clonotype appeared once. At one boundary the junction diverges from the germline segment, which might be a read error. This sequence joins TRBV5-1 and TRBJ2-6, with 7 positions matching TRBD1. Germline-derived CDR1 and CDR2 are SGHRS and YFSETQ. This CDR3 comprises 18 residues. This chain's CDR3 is CASGLEPQGSGGANVLTF. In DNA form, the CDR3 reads TGCGCCAGCGGCTTGGAGCCACAGGGGAGCGGTGGGGCCAACGTCCTGACTTTC.

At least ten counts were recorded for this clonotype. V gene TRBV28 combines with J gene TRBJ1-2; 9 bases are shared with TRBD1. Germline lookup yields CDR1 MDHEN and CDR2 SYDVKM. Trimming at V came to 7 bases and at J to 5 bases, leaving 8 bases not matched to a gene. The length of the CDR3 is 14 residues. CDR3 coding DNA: TGTGCCAGCACCCAAAACAGGGGGCTGTATGGCTACACCTTC. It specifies CASTQNRGLYGYTF.

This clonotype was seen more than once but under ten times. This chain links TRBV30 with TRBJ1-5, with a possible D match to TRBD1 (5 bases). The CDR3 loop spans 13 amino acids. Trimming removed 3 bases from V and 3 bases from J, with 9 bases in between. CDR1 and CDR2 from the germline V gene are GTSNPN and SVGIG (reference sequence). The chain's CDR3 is CAWRRDFNQPQHF. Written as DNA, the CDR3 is TGTGCCTGGAGGCGGGACTTCAATCAGCCCCAGCATTTT. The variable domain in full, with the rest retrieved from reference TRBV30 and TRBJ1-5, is SQTIHQWPATLVQPVGSPLSLECTVEGTSNPNLYWYRQAAGRGLQLLFYSVGIGQISSEVPQNLSASRPQDRQFILSSKKLLLSDSGFYLCAWRRDFNQPQHFGDGTRLSIL.

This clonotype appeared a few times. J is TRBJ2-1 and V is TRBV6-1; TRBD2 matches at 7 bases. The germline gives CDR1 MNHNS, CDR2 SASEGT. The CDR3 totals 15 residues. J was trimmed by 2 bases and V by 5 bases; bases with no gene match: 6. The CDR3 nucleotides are TGTGCCAGCAGTAATTCCGGGACTACCTACAATGAGCAGTTCTTC. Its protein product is CASSNSGTTYNEQFF.

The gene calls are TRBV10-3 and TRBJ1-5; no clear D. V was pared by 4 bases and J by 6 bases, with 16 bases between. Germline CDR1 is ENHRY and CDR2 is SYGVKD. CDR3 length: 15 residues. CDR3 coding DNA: TGTGCCATCAGTGGACATCTAGGGTCCAGTCAGCCCCAGCATTTT. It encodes CAISGHLGSSQPQHF.